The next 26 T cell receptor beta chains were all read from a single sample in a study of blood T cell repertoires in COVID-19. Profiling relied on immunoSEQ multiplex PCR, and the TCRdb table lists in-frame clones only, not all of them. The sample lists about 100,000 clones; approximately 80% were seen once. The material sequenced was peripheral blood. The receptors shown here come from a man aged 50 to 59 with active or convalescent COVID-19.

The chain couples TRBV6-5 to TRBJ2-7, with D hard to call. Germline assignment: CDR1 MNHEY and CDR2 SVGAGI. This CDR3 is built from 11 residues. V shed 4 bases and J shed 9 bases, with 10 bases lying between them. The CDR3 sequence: CASSFGDLQYF. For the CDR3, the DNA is TGTGCCAGCAGTTTCGGAGATCTGCAGTACTTC.

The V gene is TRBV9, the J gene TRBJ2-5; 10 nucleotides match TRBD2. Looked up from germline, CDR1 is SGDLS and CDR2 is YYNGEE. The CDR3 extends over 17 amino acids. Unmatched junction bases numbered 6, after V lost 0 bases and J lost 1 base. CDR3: CASSVGVSGGAQETQYF. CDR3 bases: TGTGCCAGCAGCGTAGGTGTCAGCGGGGGGGCCCAAGAGACCCAGTACTTC. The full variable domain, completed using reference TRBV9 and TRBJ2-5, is DSGVTQTPKHLITATGQRVTLRCSPRSGDLSVYWYQQSLDQGLQFLIQYYNGEERAKGNILERFSAQQFPDLHSELNLSSLELGDSALYFCASSVGVSGGAQETQYFGPGTRLLVL.

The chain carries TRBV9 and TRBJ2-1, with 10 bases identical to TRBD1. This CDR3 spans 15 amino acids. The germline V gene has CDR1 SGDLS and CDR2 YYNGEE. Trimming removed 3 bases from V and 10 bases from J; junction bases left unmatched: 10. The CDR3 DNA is TGTGCCAGCAGCGCTTCGACAGGGGGCTTATGGGAGCAGTTCTTC. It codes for CASSASTGGLWEQFF.

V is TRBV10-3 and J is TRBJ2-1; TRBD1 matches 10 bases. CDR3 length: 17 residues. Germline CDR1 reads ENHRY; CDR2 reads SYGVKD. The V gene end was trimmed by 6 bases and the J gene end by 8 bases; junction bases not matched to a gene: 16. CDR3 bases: TGTGCCATCAGCTTTTTCGGACAGGGGGGGAAAAGGGATGAGCAGTTCTTC. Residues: CAISFFGQGGKRDEQFF.

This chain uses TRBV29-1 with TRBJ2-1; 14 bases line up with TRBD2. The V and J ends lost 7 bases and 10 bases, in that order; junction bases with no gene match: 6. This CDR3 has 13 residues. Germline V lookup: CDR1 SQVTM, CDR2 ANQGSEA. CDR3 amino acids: CSAGLAGGREQFF. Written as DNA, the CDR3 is TGCAGCGCCGGACTAGCGGGAGGTCGGGAGCAGTTCTTC.

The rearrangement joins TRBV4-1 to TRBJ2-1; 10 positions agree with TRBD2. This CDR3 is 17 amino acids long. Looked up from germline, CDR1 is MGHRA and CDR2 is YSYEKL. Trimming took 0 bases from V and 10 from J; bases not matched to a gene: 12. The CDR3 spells CASSQDRLAGVWAEQFF. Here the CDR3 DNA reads TGCGCCAGCAGCCAAGATAGGCTAGCGGGAGTCTGGGCCGAGCAGTTCTTC.

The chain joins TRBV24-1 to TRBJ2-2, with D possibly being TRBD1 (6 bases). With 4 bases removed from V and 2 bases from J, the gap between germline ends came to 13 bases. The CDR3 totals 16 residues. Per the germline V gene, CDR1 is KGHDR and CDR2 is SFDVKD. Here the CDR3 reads CATSDPGQYNTGELFF. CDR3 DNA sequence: TGTGCCACCAGTGACCCCGGACAGTATAACACCGGGGAGCTGTTTTTT.

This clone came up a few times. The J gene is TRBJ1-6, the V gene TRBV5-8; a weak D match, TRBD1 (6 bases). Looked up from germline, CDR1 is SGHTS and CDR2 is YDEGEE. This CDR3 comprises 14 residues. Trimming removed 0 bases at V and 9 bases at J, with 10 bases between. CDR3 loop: CASSLEQGGSPLHF. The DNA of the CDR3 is TGTGCCAGCAGCTTGGAACAGGGTGGTTCACCCCTCCACTTT.

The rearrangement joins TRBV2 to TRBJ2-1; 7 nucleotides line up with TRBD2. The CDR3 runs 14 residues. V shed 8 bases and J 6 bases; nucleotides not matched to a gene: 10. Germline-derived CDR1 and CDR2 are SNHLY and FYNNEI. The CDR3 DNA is TGTGCCAGCGAACGGACTAGGGGCCCCAATGAGCAGTTCTTC. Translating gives CASERTRGPNEQFF. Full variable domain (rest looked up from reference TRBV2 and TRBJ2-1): EPEVTQTPSHQVTQMGQEVILRCVPISNHLYFYWYRQILGQKVEFLVSFYNNEISEKSEIFDDQFSVERPDGSNFTLKIRSTKLEDSAMYFCASERTRGPNEQFFGPGTRLTVL.

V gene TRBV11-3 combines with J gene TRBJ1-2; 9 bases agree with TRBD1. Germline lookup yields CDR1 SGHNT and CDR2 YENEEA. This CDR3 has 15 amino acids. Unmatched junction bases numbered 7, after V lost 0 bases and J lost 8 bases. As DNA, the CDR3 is TGTGCCAGCAGCTTAGATGGACAGGGGTCCGGCGGCTACACCTTC. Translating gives CASSLDGQGSGGYTF.

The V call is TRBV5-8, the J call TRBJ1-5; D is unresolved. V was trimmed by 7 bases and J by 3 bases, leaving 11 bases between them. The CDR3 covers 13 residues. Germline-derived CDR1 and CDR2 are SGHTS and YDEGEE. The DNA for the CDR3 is TGTGCCAGCTCGCGTCAGGTCAATCAGCCCCAGCATTTT. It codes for CASSRQVNQPQHF.

CDR3 DNA: TGTGCCAGCAGCTTAACAGTACTCTCTGGGGCCAACGTCCTGACTTTC. Its protein is CASSLTVLSGANVLTF. The rearrangement joins TRBV7-3 to TRBJ2-6; D is unclear. CDR1 is SGHTA, CDR2 FQGTGA, per germline. Trimming shortened V by 0 bases and J by 0 bases, and 6 bases separated the two germline ends. CDR3 length: 16 amino acids.

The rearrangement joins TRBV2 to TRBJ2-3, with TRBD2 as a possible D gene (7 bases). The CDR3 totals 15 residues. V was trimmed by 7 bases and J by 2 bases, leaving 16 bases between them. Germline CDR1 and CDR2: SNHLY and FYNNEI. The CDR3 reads CASTDKGGLTDTQYF. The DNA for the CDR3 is TGTGCCAGCACAGACAAGGGGGGGCTCACAGATACGCAGTATTTT. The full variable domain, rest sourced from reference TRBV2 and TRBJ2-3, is EPEVTQTPSHQVTQMGQEVILRCVPISNHLYFYWYRQILGQKVEFLVSFYNNEISEKSEIFDDQFSVERPDGSNFTLKIRSTKLEDSAMYFCASTDKGGLTDTQYFGPGTRLTVL.

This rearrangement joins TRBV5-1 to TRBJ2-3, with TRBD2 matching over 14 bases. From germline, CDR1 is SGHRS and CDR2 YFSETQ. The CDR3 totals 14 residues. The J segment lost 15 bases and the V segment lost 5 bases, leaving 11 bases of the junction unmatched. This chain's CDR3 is CASSWGTSGSSDYF. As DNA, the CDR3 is TGCGCCAGCAGTTGGGGGACTAGCGGGAGTTCAGATTATTTT.

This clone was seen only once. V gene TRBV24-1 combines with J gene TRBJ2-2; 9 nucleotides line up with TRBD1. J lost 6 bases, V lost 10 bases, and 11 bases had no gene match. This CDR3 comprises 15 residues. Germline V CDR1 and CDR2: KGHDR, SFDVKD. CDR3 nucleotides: TGTGCCACGATGCCGGGGGGACAGGGTGCCGGGGAGCTGTTTTTT. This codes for CATMPGGQGAGELFF.

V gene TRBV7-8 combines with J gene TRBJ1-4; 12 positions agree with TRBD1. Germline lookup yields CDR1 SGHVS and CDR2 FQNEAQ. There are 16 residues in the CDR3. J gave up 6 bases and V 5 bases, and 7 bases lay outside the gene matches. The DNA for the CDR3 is TGTGCCAGCAGCGGAGGGGACAGGGGGCGGGATGAAAAACTGTTTTTT. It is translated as CASSGGDRGRDEKLFF. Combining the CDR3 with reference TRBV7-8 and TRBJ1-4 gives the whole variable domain GAGVSQSPRYKVAKRGQDVALRCDPISGHVSLFWYQQALGQGPEFLTYFQNEAQLDKSGLPSDRFFAERPEGSVSTLKIQRTQQEDSAVYLCASSGGDRGRDEKLFFGSGTQLSVL.

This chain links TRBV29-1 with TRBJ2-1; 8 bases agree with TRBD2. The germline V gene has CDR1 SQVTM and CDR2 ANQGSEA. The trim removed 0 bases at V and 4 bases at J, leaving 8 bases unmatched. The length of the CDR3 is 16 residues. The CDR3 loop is CSVEDNLPSGYNEQFF. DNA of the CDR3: TGCAGCGTTGAAGATAATCTGCCTAGCGGGTACAATGAGCAGTTCTTC.

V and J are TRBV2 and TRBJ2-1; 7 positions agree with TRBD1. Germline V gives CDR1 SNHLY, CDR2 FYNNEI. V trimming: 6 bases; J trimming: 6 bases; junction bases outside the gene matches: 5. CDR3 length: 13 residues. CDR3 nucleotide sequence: TGTGCCAGCAGACGGGACAGCTCCAATGAGCAGTTCTTC. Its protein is CASRRDSSNEQFF.

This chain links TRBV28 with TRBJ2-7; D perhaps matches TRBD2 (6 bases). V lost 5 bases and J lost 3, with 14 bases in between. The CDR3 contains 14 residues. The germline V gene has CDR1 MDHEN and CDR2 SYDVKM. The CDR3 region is CASSAGTQIYEQYF. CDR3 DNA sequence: TGTGCCAGCAGTGCCGGGACTCAAATCTACGAGCAGTACTTC.

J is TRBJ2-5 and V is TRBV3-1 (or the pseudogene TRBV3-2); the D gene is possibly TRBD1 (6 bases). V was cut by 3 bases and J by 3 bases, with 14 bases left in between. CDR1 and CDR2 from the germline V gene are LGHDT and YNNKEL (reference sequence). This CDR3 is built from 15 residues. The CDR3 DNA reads TGTGCCAGCAGCCAGGGGTGGACAGCTAAAGAGACCCAGTACTTC. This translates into CASSQGWTAKETQYF.

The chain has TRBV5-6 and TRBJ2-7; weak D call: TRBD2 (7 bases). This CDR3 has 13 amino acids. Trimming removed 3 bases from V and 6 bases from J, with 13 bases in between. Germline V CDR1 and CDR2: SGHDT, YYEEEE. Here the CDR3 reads CASSSGGASEQYF. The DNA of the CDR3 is TGTGCCAGCAGCTCTGGGGGGGCGAGCGAGCAGTACTTC.

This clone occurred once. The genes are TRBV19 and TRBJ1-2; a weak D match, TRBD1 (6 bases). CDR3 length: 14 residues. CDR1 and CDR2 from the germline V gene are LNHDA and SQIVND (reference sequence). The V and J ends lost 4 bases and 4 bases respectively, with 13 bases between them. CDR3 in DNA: TGTGCCAGTAGTACCTCAGGGGCCCTCTATGGCTACACCTTC. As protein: CASSTSGALYGYTF.

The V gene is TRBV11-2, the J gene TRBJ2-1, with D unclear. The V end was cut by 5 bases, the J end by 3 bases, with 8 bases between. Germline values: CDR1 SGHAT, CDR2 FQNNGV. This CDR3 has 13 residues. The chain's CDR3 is CASSPGGYNEQFF. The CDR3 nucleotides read TGTGCCAGCAGCCCCGGCGGCTACAATGAGCAGTTCTTC.

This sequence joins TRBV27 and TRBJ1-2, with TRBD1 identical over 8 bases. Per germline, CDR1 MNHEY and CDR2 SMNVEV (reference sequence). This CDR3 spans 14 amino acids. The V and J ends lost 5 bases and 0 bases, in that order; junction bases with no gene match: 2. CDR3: CASSRTGPNYGYTF. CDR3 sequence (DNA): TGTGCCAGCAGTCGGACAGGGCCTAACTATGGCTACACCTTC.

CDR3 residues: CASSQEQAVGEQFF. The CDR3 region has the DNA TGCGCCAGCAGCCAAGAGCAAGCGGTTGGTGAGCAGTTCTTC. The chain recombines TRBV4-1 with TRBJ2-1; D is perhaps TRBD2 (5 bases). CDR1 is MGHRA and CDR2 is YSYEKL in the germline V gene. V was cut by 0 bases and J by 9 bases, with 12 bases left in between. The CDR3 has 14 amino acids.

Here the CDR3 DNA reads TGTGCCAGCAGAAGGGCCTTTCGGGGCGAGCAGTACTTC. The encoded protein is CASRRAFRGEQYF. The rearrangement joins TRBV27 to TRBJ2-7, with D tentatively TRBD2 (5 bases). CDR1 is MNHEY, CDR2 SMNVEV, per germline (reference sequence). The CDR3 is 13 amino acids. The V and J ends lost 6 bases and 6 bases respectively, with 15 bases between them.